What follows are 19 T cell receptor beta chains derived from one specimen sequenced in a study of blood T cell repertoires in COVID-19. The assay was immunoSEQ multiplex PCR, and TCRdb's table has in-frame clones only and misses some. The sample includes 77,000 or so clones, 70% to 90% seen only once; the top ten take about 4.8%. The sequencing sample was made of peripheral blood. All receptors derive from a man in his forties or fifties with active COVID-19.

The CDR3 reads CASSPRQGVNYGYTF. The DNA of the CDR3 is TGTGCCAGCTCACCTCGACAGGGGGTAAACTATGGCTACACCTTC. The chain uses TRBV18 and TRBJ1-2, with 9 bases aligning to TRBD1. The CDR3 runs 15 residues. CDR1 KGHSH and CDR2 LQKENI come from the germline V gene. V trimming: 3 bases; J trimming: 2 bases; junction bases outside the gene matches: 4.

The V and J genes are TRBV30 and TRBJ1-5, with D perhaps TRBD1 (5 bases). V lost 0 bases to trimming and J lost 5 bases, with 8 bases between them. The CDR3 loop spans 13 amino acids. In germline, CDR1 is GTSNPN, CDR2 SVGIG (reference sequence). CDR3: CAWSVGGDQPQHF. In DNA, the CDR3 is TGTGCCTGGAGTGTAGGAGGGGATCAGCCCCAGCATTTT.

The chain joins TRBV14 to TRBJ2-1; maybe TRBD1 (6 bases). Trimming pared 2 bases from V and 11 bases from J, leaving 10 bases between. Per germline, CDR1 SGHDN and CDR2 FVKESK. This CDR3 has 12 amino acids. CDR3 loop: CASSQYREKQFF. The CDR3 nucleotides are TGTGCCAGCAGCCAATACAGGGAGAAGCAGTTCTTC.

The chain recombines TRBV9 with TRBJ2-2, with 7 bases aligning to TRBD2. V dropped 0 bases and J dropped 6; count of bases not matched to a gene: 8. The germline gives CDR1 SGDLS, CDR2 YYNGEE. This CDR3 is 16 amino acids long. The CDR3 here is CASSVVPTSIAGELFF. For the CDR3, the DNA is TGTGCCAGCAGCGTAGTCCCGACTAGCATTGCCGGGGAGCTGTTTTTT.

The chain is built from TRBV6-6 and TRBJ2-2, with TRBD2 identical over 9 bases. Germline CDR1 reads MNHNY; CDR2 reads SVGAGI (reference sequence). Trimming took 2 bases from V and 3 from J; bases not matched to a gene: 1. The CDR3 spans 15 residues. CDR3 residues: CASSYLAGYTGELFF. The CDR3 nucleotides are TGTGCCAGCAGTTACCTAGCGGGGTACACCGGGGAGCTGTTTTTT.

V gene TRBV28 combines with J gene TRBJ1-1; D is unresolved. The CDR3 contains 13 residues. The germline V and J ends were trimmed by 4 bases and 6 bases, with 12 bases remaining between them. CDR1 is MDHEN and CDR2 is SYDVKM in the germline V gene. CDR3 region: CASSSGNYPEAFF. In DNA form, the CDR3 reads TGTGCCAGCAGTTCTGGCAATTACCCTGAAGCTTTCTTT.

The V gene is TRBV9, the J gene TRBJ1-1; D not certain. Per germline, CDR1 SGDLS and CDR2 YYNGEE. The CDR3 runs 16 residues. The V end lost 0 bases, the J end lost 1 base, and 13 bases lay between the germline ends. The CDR3 here is CASSVGGNGRNTEAFF. The CDR3 DNA sequence: TGTGCCAGCAGCGTAGGAGGGAATGGGCGGAACACTGAAGCTTTCTTT.

This rearrangement joins TRBV3-1 (or the pseudogene TRBV3-2) to TRBJ2-7; a weak D match, TRBD1 (6 bases). CDR3 length equals 15 residues. CDR1 is LGHDT and CDR2 is YNNKEL in the germline V gene (reference sequence). Trimming cost V 4 bases and J 1 base, with 14 bases left between them. The DNA for the CDR3 is TGTGCCAGCAGCCCCCTCAGGGGAGAATCCTACGAGCAGTACTTC. This translates into CASSPLRGESYEQYF.

This chain joins TRBV6-5 and TRBJ2-7; D remains ambiguous. V gave up 8 bases and J gave up 4 bases, with 6 bases separating them. Germline-derived CDR1 and CDR2 are MNHEY and SVGAGI. The CDR3 has 10 residues. CDR3 protein: CASATYEQYF. Here the CDR3 DNA reads TGTGCCAGCGCTACTTACGAGCAGTACTTC.

V gene TRBV6-1 combines with J gene TRBJ2-3; TRBD2 agrees at 7 bases. The germline V gene encodes CDR1 MNHNS and CDR2 SASEGT. CDR3 size: 16 residues. V was pared by 2 bases and J by 6 bases, with 11 bases of the junction left unmatched. The CDR3 DNA is TGTGCCAGCAGTGAATCGGGTCTAGCGGTCCGCGATACGCAGTATTTT. This gives the protein CASSESGLAVRDTQYF.

The chain has TRBV11-2 and TRBJ2-7; 9 nucleotides agree with TRBD1. Germline V gives CDR1 SGHAT, CDR2 FQNNGV. The CDR3 runs 15 residues. The ends lost 5 bases at V and 3 bases at J; junction bases unmatched: 8. CDR3 residues: CASSPRTGVIYEQYF. CDR3 in DNA: TGTGCCAGCAGCCCACGGACAGGGGTCATCTACGAGCAGTACTTC. The whole variable domain, remainder taken from reference TRBV11-2 and TRBJ2-7, is EAGVAQSPRYKIIEKRQSVAFWCNPISGHATLYWYQQILGQGPKLLIQFQNNGVVDDSQLPKDRFSAERLKGVDSTLKIQPAKLEDSAVYLCASSPRTGVIYEQYFGPGTRLTVT.

The chain has TRBV7-8 and TRBJ2-5; 8 bases fit TRBD1. V was pared by 2 bases and J by 5 bases, with 4 bases of the junction left unmatched. The CDR3 loop spans 14 amino acids. Germline loops: CDR1 SGHVS, CDR2 FQNEAQ. CDR3 nucleotide sequence: TGTGCCAGCAGCTTAAACAGGGGGTTTGAGACCCAGTACTTC. This encodes CASSLNRGFETQYF.

The chain carries TRBV6-2 or TRBV6-3 and TRBJ1-6; 7 bases agree with TRBD1. The CDR3 is 14 amino acids. Germline values: CDR1 MNHEY, CDR2 SVGEGT. J was trimmed by 7 bases and V by 8 bases; bases with no gene match: 8. The CDR3 sequence: CASGLTGKNSPLHF. CDR3 DNA sequence: TGTGCCAGCGGCCTGACAGGGAAGAATTCACCCCTCCACTTT.

The V call is TRBV28, the J call TRBJ2-2; possible D gene TRBD2, 5 bases. The V end lost 3 bases, the J end lost 6 bases, and 14 bases lay between the germline ends. Germline CDR1 is MDHEN and CDR2 is SYDVKM. This CDR3 is 15 amino acids long. The DNA for the CDR3 is TGTGCCAGCAGTTTCCGGGATGAGGGAGCCGGGGAGCTGTTTTTT. Its protein product is CASSFRDEGAGELFF.

DNA of the CDR3: TGTGCCAGCTCACCAGAGTCCGGGACAAGGTACCCCGGGGAGCTGTTTTTT. It is translated as CASSPESGTRYPGELFF. The V and J genes are TRBV18 and TRBJ2-2; D might be TRBD1 (6 bases). Germline V gene sequence: CDR1 KGHSH, CDR2 LQKENI. The V and J ends lost 2 bases and 6 bases respectively, with 19 bases between them. The CDR3 is made up of 17 amino acids.

The chain recombines TRBV4-2 with TRBJ1-5, with D tentatively TRBD1 (6 bases). The germline V gene has CDR1 LGHNA and CDR2 YNFKEQ. The CDR3 sequence is 18 residues long. With 3 bases removed from V and 6 bases from J, the gap between germline ends came to 24 bases. CDR3 DNA sequence: TGTGCCAGCAGCCACGAATACAGTCCGGGGGGGGCGTCTCAGCCCCAGCATTTT. Translating it yields CASSHEYSPGGASQPQHF.

The chain joins TRBV28 to TRBJ1-1; weak D call: TRBD1 (5 bases). CDR1 and CDR2 (germline): MDHEN, SYDVKM. The CDR3 has 14 amino acids. Trimming stripped 6 bases from V and 6 bases from J, with 17 bases between. Here the CDR3 reads CASSRWRGYSEAFF. CDR3 in DNA: TGTGCCAGCAGCCGTTGGAGGGGATACTCTGAAGCTTTCTTT.

This sequence joins TRBV14 and TRBJ1-2, with D unresolved. This CDR3 contains 15 residues. Germline V lookup: CDR1 SGHDN, CDR2 FVKESK. V lost 0 bases and J 4 bases, leaving 12 bases between the germline ends. In nucleotides, the CDR3 is TGTGCCAGCAGCCAAGACATGGCCGGAGTCTATGGCTACACCTTC. Protein product: CASSQDMAGVYGYTF.

The gene calls are TRBV6-1 and TRBJ1-3; maybe TRBD1 (5 bases). Trimming removed 3 bases from V and 2 bases from J, with 8 bases in between. The V gene's germline CDR1 is MNHNS and CDR2 SASEGT. There are 14 residues in the CDR3. CDR3 residues: CASSDAGTGNTIYF. The CDR3 DNA is TGTGCCAGCAGTGACGCAGGGACTGGAAACACCATATATTTT.